The source of this T cell receptor beta chain is a study of CD8 T cells in ankylosing spondylitis (TCRdb year 2017). For the study in its entirety: The study profiled T cell receptor beta repertoires in healthy donors and ankylosing spondylitis patients to find disease-linked TCR variants. Peripheral blood was sampled, and synovial fluid was additionally collected from ankylosing spondylitis patients. In total, the full study cohort was made up of about 99 healthy donors and approximately 27 ankylosing spondylitis patients.

The CDR3 starts with the cysteine, ends with the phenylalanine, and has 15 residues. The read is trimmed to its CDR3 DNA, 45 bases read in frame from base 1. Taken from the germline V gene, the CDR1 and CDR2 loops are SGHTA and FQGNSA. V has 2 bases trimmed and J has 10 bases trimmed; junction bases matching no gene number 9. Sequenced on an Illumina HiSeq 2500. Quantitative 5'-RACE with molecular barcodes was used to prepare TCR beta libraries. The original methods were these. Disease-linked TCR variants were identified with a new computational method built on a probabilistic model of VDJ rearrangement. TCRdb reprocessing: public reads trimmed at Q25 with fastp, clones called with MiXCR, in-frame beta chains kept. Each CDR3 protein appears once, grouped with its most common genes and DNA. Clone size and V and J calls follow TCRdb, not the original study. This sample gives around 300,000 distinct CDR3 sequences in total; approximately 10% of them show up just once. The ten largest account for roughly 9.2% of the sample.

Paper-wide results and their limitations: The disease-linked clones were reported as significantly enriched in matched synovial fluid samples from ankylosing spondylitis patients. A TCR beta motif made up of fewer than 10 highly homologous amino acid variants appeared to be characteristic of blood from ankylosing spondylitis patients. The disease-linked clones showed a CD8+ phenotype and occurred at relatively low frequencies in peripheral blood. Some motif variants were previously reported in synovial fluid and blood of reactive arthritis patients, suggesting common disease-initiation mechanisms.

This clonotype was observed a few times. This receptor's antigen is unknown. No base qualities exist here, and no much larger clone lies one base off it. Rearrangement joined TRBV7-2 to TRBJ2-1, with 9 central nucleotides matching TRBD1. The sequence derives from a female donor with ankylosing spondylitis or in good health (not recorded which). The specimen sequenced was blood, either unsorted or a sorted T cell fraction (not recorded which). The CDR3 reads as follows: CASSLRGQGLGEQFF. In nucleotide form, the sequence is TGTGCCAGCAGCTTAAGGGGACAGGGTCTTGGCGAGCAGTTCTTC.